The T cell receptor (beta chain) described here comes from a study of T cells in Graves' hyperthyroidism and ophthalmopathy. Uncontrolled infection, other autoimmune disease, pregnancy or lactation excluded patients. It was RNA transcripts that yielded the amplified TCR beta CDR3 regions. The HTBI primer set served for first-round RT-PCR of the TCR CDR3. MiXCR, run by TCRdb on the multiplex PCR reads, gives a single entry per CDR3 protein. The sample shows 370,000 or so distinct CDR3 sequences, 15% to 18% of them seen only once. This clonotype was picked up a small number of times. The antigen is unknown. Findings and limits, study-wide: Most thyroid-expanded clonotypes above 0.001 were also found in blood. Ophthalmopathy, as predicted by the model, came a median about seven months after the prediction.

V lost 5 bases and J lost 0; bases outside the gene matches: 13. CDR1 is DFQATT, CDR2 SNEGSKA, per germline (reference sequence). The CDR3 has 18 residues. The clonotype originates from a woman aged 18-29 years with Graves' hyperthyroidism that later progressed to Graves' ophthalmopathy. V is TRBV20-1 and J is TRBJ2-6; 7 bases match TRBD1. The material sequenced was blood. CDR3 in amino acids: CSAEVRRTGSSGANVLTF. The CDR3 DNA follows: TGCAGTGCTGAAGTCCGGAGGACAGGATCCTCTGGGGCCAACGTCCTGACTTTC.